Shown below are 19 T cell receptor beta chains from a single sample sequenced in a study of blood T cell repertoires in COVID-19. Some clones are missing from TCRdb's copy, which holds only in-frame ones; the method was immunoSEQ multiplex PCR. The profile shows 85,000 to 110,000 clones, around 90% of them singletons. Material for sequencing was peripheral blood. Receptor source: a human donor in a cohort sampled during active COVID-19.

The J gene is TRBJ2-7, the V gene TRBV27; D is possibly TRBD1 (7 bases). The length of the CDR3 is 18 residues. Trimming took off 5 bases at V and 0 bases at J, with 23 bases between the two ends. CDR1 is MNHEY and CDR2 is SMNVEV in the germline V gene (reference sequence). The CDR3 loop is CASSKSVAGQRISYEQYF. The CDR3 DNA follows: TGTGCCAGCAGTAAATCGGTCGCGGGACAGAGAATCTCCTACGAGCAGTACTTC.

This chain uses TRBV7-9 with TRBJ1-2, with D hard to call. The CDR3 covers 12 residues. The germline V gene encodes CDR1 SEHNR and CDR2 FQNEAQ (reference sequence). Trimming stripped 8 bases from V and 8 bases from J, with 15 bases between. The CDR3 here is CASGLSSIGYTF. CDR3 DNA: TGTGCCAGCGGACTCAGCTCAATCGGCTACACCTTC.

V usage is TRBV6-2 or TRBV6-3 and J usage is TRBJ2-5; 9 nucleotides match TRBD1. CDR1 and CDR2 (germline): MNHEY, SVGEGT. Germline trimming cut 0 bases from V and 5 bases from J; bases unmatched to any gene: 7. The CDR3 covers 16 residues. The CDR3 loop is CASSYSGQGSGETQYF. The CDR3 DNA reads TGTGCCAGCAGTTACTCAGGACAGGGGTCCGGCGAGACCCAGTACTTC.

This chain uses TRBV7-2 with TRBJ1-2, with TRBD1 matching over 9 bases. Germline values: CDR1 SGHTA, CDR2 FQGNSA. This CDR3 is 13 amino acids long. The V segment lost 5 bases and the J segment 4 bases; nucleotides outside the gene matches: 2. CDR3 nucleotide sequence: TGTGCCAGCAGCCGGGACAGGGCCTATGGCTACACCTTC. Translated, it gives CASSRDRAYGYTF. Full variable domain (remainder filled in from reference TRBV7-2 and TRBJ1-2): GAGVSQSPSNKVTEKGKDVELRCDPISGHTALYWYRQSLGQGLEFLIYFQGNSAPDKSGLPSDRFSAERTGGSVSTLTIQRTQQEDSAVYLCASSRDRAYGYTFGSGTRLTVV.

The rearrangement joins TRBV5-5 to TRBJ1-5; unclear D gene. Germline loops: CDR1 SGHKS, CDR2 YYEKEE (reference sequence). CDR3 length equals 15 residues. Trimming cost V 1 base and J 0 bases, with 8 bases left between them. DNA of the CDR3: TGTGCCAGCAGCTTGTACTCATATAGCAATCAGCCCCAGCATTTT. Protein sequence: CASSLYSYSNQPQHF.

In DNA form, the CDR3 reads TGTGCCAGCAGCTTGAGGCAGGGGCGAATGGATGAGCAGTTCTTC. This gives the protein CASSLRQGRMDEQFF. The chain employs TRBV5-4 and TRBJ2-1; D possibly corresponds to TRBD1 (6 bases). The ends were cut back, 1 base at V and 8 bases at J, with 16 bases in the middle. Germline CDR1 reads SGHNT; CDR2 reads YYREEE (reference sequence). The CDR3 loop spans 15 amino acids.

This clone occurred a few times. This chain connects TRBV28 to TRBJ2-5, with D perhaps TRBD2 (6 bases). CDR1 is MDHEN and CDR2 is SYDVKM in the germline V gene. V was clipped by 8 bases and J by 2 bases, with 18 bases between them. The CDR3 has 15 residues. In nucleotides, the CDR3 is TGTGCCAGCCTCGAGGGGAGGAGGGGTCAAGAGACCCAGTACTTC. It yields the protein CASLEGRRGQETQYF.

This chain connects TRBV7-2 to TRBJ2-3; 9 bases map to TRBD2. There are 15 residues in the CDR3. The V segment lost 4 bases and the J segment 2 bases; nucleotides outside the gene matches: 4. CDR1 and CDR2 from the germline V gene are SGHTA and FQGNSA. The CDR3 nucleotides read TGTGCCAGCAGCTCGACTAGCGGACACACAGATACGCAGTATTTT. Translated, it gives CASSSTSGHTDTQYF.

This rearrangement joins TRBV7-3 to TRBJ2-3; D is undetermined. In germline, CDR1 is SGHTA, CDR2 FQGTGA. The V gene lost 5 bases and the J gene lost 5 bases, with 11 bases spanning the gap. The CDR3 has 13 residues. The CDR3 spells CASSRVGVDTQYF. DNA of the CDR3: TGTGCCAGCAGCCGGGTAGGCGTAGATACGCAGTATTTT.

V and J are TRBV27 and TRBJ2-7; 8 bases agree with TRBD1. V lost 5 bases to trimming and J lost 8 bases; unmatched junction nucleotides: 14. This CDR3 is 15 amino acids long. Germline assignment: CDR1 MNHEY and CDR2 SMNVEV (reference sequence). The CDR3 is CASSPPGQAPMKQYF. The CDR3 DNA sequence: TGTGCCAGCAGTCCTCCGGGACAGGCCCCCATGAAGCAGTACTTC.

V gene TRBV6-5 combines with J gene TRBJ1-2; a possible D gene is TRBD1 (6 bases). The CDR3 loop spans 14 amino acids. Germline values: CDR1 MNHEY, CDR2 SVGAGI. The V end was cut by 7 bases, the J end by 2 bases, with 14 bases between. CDR3 residues: CASKGGQGNYGYTF. For the CDR3, the DNA is TGTGCCAGCAAAGGTGGGCAGGGGAACTATGGCTACACCTTC.

V usage is TRBV7-9 and J usage is TRBJ2-7; TRBD1 is a possible D gene (6 bases). There are 14 residues in the CDR3. In germline, CDR1 is SEHNR, CDR2 FQNEAQ (reference sequence). V dropped 5 bases and J dropped 1 base, with 12 bases sitting between them. CDR3 residues: CASSDRQASYEQYF. CDR3 bases: TGTGCCAGCAGCGACAGACAGGCGTCCTACGAGCAGTACTTC.

The rearrangement uses TRBV4-3 and TRBJ2-2; TRBD2 might be the D (5 bases). The CDR3 covers 14 residues. With 6 bases removed from V and 1 base from J, the gap between germline ends came to 9 bases. CDR1 is LGHNA, CDR2 YSLEER, per germline. In nucleotides, the CDR3 is TGCGCCAGCAGTAGACGGGGGAACACCGGGGAGCTGTTTTTT. This encodes CASSRRGNTGELFF.

The chain links TRBV12-3 or TRBV12-4 to TRBJ1-5; possible D gene TRBD1, 5 bases. The CDR3 runs 13 residues. Trimming shortened V by 3 bases and J by 6 bases, and 9 bases separated the two germline ends. CDR3 sequence (DNA): TGTGCCAGCAGTTTCGGGGGGTTTCAGCCCCAGCATTTT. Protein: CASSFGGFQPQHF.

This clone was detected only once. The CDR3 spells CASTKTPPGYQFF. The CDR3 nucleotides are TGTGCCAGCACCAAAACCCCGCCGGGGTATCAGTTCTTC. V and J are TRBV7-9 and TRBJ2-1, with D possibly matching TRBD2 (5 bases). V was shortened by 7 bases and J by 13 bases, with 20 bases between the two germline ends. Germline CDR1 SEHNR, CDR2 FQNEAQ (reference sequence). The CDR3 covers 13 residues.

The chain recombines TRBV7-2 with TRBJ2-1; 10 nucleotides line up with TRBD2. Germline V gene data show CDR1 as SGHTA and CDR2 as FQGNSA. V lost 5 bases to trimming and J lost 6 bases; unmatched junction nucleotides: 13. The length of the CDR3 is 17 residues. The CDR3 region is CASSPRQSGRAFNEQFF. In DNA, the CDR3 is TGTGCCAGCAGCCCCCGACAAAGCGGGAGGGCCTTCAATGAGCAGTTCTTC.

The gene calls are TRBV27 and TRBJ1-3; no clear D gene. This CDR3 region has 14 residues. Germline loops: CDR1 MNHEY, CDR2 SMNVEV (reference sequence). Trimming cost V 3 bases and J 2 bases, with 8 bases left between them. The CDR3 loop reads CASSLSRTGNTIYF. CDR3 in DNA: TGTGCCAGCAGTTTGTCCAGGACTGGAAACACCATATATTTT.

The V and J genes are TRBV6-2 or TRBV6-3 and TRBJ2-7; 11 nucleotides line up with TRBD2. CDR1 is MNHEY and CDR2 is SVGEGT in the germline V gene. The junction had 9 bases not matched to a gene; V was cut back by 0 bases and J by 2 bases. The CDR3 extends over 18 amino acids. In DNA form, the CDR3 reads TGTGCCAGCAGTTACTCGTCGCTAGCGGGGGGCAATGCCTACGAGCAGTACTTC. This sequence encodes CASSYSSLAGGNAYEQYF.

This sequence joins TRBV11-2 and TRBJ2-7, with 8 bases identical to TRBD2. Trimming took 2 bases from V and 7 from J; bases not matched to a gene: 7. This CDR3 is 14 amino acids long. The germline V gene has CDR1 SGHAT and CDR2 FQNNGV. In nucleotides, the CDR3 is TGTGCCAGCAGCTTAAGGCGAGCGGGAGTAGAGCAGTACTTC. Residues: CASSLRRAGVEQYF.